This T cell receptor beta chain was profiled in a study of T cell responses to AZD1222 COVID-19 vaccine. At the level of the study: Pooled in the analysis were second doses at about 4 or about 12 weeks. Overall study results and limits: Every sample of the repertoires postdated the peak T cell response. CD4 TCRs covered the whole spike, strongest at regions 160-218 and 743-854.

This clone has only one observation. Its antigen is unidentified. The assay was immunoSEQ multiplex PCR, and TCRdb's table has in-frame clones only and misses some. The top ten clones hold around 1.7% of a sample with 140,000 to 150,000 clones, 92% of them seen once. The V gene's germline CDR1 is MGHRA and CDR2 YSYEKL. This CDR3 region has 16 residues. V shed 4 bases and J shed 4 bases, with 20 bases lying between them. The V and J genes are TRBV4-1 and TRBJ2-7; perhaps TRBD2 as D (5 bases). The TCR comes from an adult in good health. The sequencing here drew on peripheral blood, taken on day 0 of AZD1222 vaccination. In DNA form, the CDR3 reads TGCGCCAGCAGCCCGTGGCGGGTTTCGGGAACTTACGAGCAGTACTTC. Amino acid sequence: CASSPWRVSGTYEQYF.